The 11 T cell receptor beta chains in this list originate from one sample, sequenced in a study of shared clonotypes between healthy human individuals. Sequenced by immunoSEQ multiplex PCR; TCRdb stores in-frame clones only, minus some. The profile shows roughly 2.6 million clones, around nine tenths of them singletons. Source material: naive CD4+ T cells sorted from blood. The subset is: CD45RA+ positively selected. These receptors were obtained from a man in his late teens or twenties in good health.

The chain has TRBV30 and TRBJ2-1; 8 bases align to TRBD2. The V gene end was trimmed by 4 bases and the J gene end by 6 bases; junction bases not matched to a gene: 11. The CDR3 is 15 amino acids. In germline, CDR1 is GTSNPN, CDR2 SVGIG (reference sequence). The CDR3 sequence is CAWTQGTSRFNEQFF. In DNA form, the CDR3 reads TGTGCCTGGACTCAAGGGACTAGTCGGTTCAATGAGCAGTTCTTC.

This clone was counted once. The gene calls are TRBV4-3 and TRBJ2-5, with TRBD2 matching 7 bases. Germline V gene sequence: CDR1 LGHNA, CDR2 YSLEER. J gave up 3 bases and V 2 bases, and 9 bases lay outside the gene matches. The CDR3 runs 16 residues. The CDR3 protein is CASSQLGASGEETQYF. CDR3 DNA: TGCGCCAGCAGCCAACTAGGGGCTAGCGGAGAAGAGACCCAGTACTTC.

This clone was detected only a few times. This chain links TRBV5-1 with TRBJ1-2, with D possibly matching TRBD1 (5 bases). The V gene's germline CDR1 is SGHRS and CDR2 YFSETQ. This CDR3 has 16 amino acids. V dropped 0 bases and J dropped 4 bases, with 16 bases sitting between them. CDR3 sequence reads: CASSLDGTPGGYGYTF. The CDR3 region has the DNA TGCGCCAGCAGCTTGGACGGGACTCCCGGCGGCTATGGCTACACCTTC.

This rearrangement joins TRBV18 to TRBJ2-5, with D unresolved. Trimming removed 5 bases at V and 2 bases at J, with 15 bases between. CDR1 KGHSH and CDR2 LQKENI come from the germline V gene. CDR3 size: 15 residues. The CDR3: CASSSTKELQETQYF. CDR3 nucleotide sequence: TGTGCCAGCTCATCTACAAAAGAGTTACAAGAGACCCAGTACTTC.

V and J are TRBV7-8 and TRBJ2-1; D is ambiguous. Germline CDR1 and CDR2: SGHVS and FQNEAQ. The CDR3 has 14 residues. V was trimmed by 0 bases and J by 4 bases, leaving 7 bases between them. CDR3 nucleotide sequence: TGTGCCAGCAGCTTAGCCTCGCTGTACAATGAGCAGTTCTTC. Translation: CASSLASLYNEQFF.

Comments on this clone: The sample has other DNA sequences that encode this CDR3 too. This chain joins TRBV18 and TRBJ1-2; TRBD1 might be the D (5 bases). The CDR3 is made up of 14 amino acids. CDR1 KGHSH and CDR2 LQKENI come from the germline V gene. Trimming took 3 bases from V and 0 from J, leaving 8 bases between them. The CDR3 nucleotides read TGTGCCAGCTCACCGGGGACGGCTAACTATGGCTACACCTTC. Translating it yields CASSPGTANYGYTF. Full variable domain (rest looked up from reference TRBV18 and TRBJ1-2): NAGVMQNPRHLVRRRGQEARLRCSPMKGHSHVYWYRQLPEEGLKFMVYLQKENIIDESGMPKERFSAEFPKEGPSILRIQQVVRGDSAAYFCASSPGTANYGYTFGSGTRLTVV.

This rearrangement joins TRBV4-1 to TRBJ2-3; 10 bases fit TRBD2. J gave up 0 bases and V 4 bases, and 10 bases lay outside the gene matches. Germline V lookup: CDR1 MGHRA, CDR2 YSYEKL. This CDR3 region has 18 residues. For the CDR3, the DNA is TGCGCCAGCAGCCCCCTAGCGGGGGTGACCTTTAGCACAGATACGCAGTATTTT. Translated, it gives CASSPLAGVTFSTDTQYF.

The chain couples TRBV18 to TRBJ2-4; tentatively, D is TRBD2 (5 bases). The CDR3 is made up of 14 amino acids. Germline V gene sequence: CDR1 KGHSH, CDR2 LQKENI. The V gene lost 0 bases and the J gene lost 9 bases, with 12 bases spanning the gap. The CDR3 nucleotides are TGTGCCAGCTCACCACCTTCACTAGGTACCATTCAGTACTTC. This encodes CASSPPSLGTIQYF.

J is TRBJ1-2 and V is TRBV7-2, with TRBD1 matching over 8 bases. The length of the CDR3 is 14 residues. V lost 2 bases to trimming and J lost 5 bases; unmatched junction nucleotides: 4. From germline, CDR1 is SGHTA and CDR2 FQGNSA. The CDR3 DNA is TGTGCCAGCAGCTTATCCGGACAGGGATATGGCTACACCTTC. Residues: CASSLSGQGYGYTF.

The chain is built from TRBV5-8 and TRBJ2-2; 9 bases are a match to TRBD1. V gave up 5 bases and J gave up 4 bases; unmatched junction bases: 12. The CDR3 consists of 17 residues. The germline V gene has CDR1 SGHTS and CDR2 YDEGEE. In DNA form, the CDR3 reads TGTGCCAGCAGTCGCGGGACAGGGATTGGTATCACCGGGGAGCTGTTTTTT. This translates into CASSRGTGIGITGELFF.

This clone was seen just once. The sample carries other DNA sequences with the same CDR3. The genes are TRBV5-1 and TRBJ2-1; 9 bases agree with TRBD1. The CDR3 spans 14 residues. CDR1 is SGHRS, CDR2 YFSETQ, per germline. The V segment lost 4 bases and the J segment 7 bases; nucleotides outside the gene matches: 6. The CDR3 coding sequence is TGCGCCAGCAGCCTCGGACAGGGGTCAAATGAGCAGTTCTTC. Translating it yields CASSLGQGSNEQFF.